The present T cell receptor (beta chain) was sequenced within a study of blood T cells in healthy people across ages. With 2 bases removed from V and 5 bases from J, the gap between germline ends came to 18 bases. In germline, CDR1 is LGHNA, CDR2 YNFKEQ. The CDR3 is made up of 17 amino acids. It was with a sample-barcoded 5' primer and a J-beta primer mix that a second PCR of about 6 to 12 cycles was run. From the 5' RACE reads, TCRdb called clonotypes with MiXCR, one entry per CDR3 protein. The sample contains hundreds of thousands of distinct CDR3 sequences, approximately 40% of which appear only once.

The receptor comes from an older man in good health. The chain combines TRBV4-2 with TRBJ2-2; weak D call: TRBD2 (6 bases). The sequenced material came from blood. CDR3 sequence: CASSQLGGTGRTGELFF. CDR3 nucleotides: TGTGCCAGCAGCCAACTTGGGGGGACTGGACGAACCGGGGAGCTGTTTTTT.